This T cell receptor beta chain was recorded in a study of OX40 agonist ivuxolimab in advanced cancers. Overall study: Prior therapy, whether anti-PD-1, anti-PD-L1 or anti-CTLA-4, was allowed, and roughly 40% had some.

Produced via immunoSEQ multiplex PCR; TCRdb's table is partial and in-frame only. The sample shows approximately 70,000 clones, roughly 84% of them seen only once. The CDR3 is 14 residues long. Germline V gene data show CDR1 as SNHLY and CDR2 as FYNNEI. The V end was cut by 4 bases, the J end by 4 bases, with 10 bases between. General observations from the study: CD4+ and CD8+ blood T cells expanded clonally by week 6 at 0.1 to 3.0 mg/kg. Still undetermined is the antigen specificity of the expanded peripheral T cells. Average numbers of expanded clones were greater in CD8+ T cells than in CD4+.

Comments on this clone: The antigen is unknown.

Specimen: CD4+ or CD8+ T cells sorted from blood, collected in a trial of the OX40 agonist ivuxolimab. The rearrangement uses TRBV2 and TRBJ1-4; no reliable D call. The TCR originated in an adult with an advanced solid tumor such as melanoma, head and neck, liver or kidney cancer. The CDR3 sequence is CASSAEGRNEKLFF. CDR3 nucleotides: TGTGCCAGCAGTGCCGAGGGCCGTAATGAAAAACTGTTTTTT.